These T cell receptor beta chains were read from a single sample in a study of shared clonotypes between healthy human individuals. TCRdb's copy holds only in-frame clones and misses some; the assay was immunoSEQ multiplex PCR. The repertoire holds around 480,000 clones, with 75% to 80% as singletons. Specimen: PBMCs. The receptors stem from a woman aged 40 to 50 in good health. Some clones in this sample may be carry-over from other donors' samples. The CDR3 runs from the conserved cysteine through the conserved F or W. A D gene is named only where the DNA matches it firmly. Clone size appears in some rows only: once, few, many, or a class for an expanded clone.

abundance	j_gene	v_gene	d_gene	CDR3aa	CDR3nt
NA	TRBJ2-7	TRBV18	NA	CASSPSSPYEQYF	TGTGCCAGCTCACCCAGCAGTCCCTACGAGCAGTACTTC
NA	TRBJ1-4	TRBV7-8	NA	CASSPGFQKLFF	TGTGCCAGCAGCCCCGGGTTTCAAAAACTGTTTTTT
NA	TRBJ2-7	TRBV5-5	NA	CASSAGTDVYEQYF	TGTGCCAGCAGCGCGGGGACAGACGTCTACGAGCAGTACTTC
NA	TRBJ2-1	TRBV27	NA	CATASGTDRVTEQFF	TGTGCCACCGCCAGCGGGACCGACAGGGTCACTGAGCAGTTCTTC
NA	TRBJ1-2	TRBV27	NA	CASSLDSQGTYGYTF	TGTGCCAGCAGTTTAGATAGTCAGGGAACCTATGGCTACACCTTC
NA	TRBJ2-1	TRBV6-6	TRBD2	CASSLEAGGYNEQFF	TGTGCCAGCAGTTTGGAAGCGGGAGGGTACAATGAGCAGTTCTTC
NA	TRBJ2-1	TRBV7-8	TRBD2	CASSLLGGSPFF	TGTGCCAGCAGCCTGCTCGGGGGGTCGCCGTTCTTC
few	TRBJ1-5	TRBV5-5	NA	CASSLNTNQPQHF	TGTGCCAGCAGCTTGAACACTAATCAGCCCCAGCATTTT
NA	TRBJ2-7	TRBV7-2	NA	CASSLGGTPSEQYF	TGTGCCAGCAGCTTAGGGGGTACCCCCAGCGAGCAGTACTTC
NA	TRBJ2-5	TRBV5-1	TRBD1	CASRSQGAQETQYF	TGCGCCAGCAGGAGCCAGGGGGCCCAAGAGACCCAGTACTTC
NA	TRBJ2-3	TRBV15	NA	CATSRGNTDTQYF	TGTGCCACCAGCAGGGGCAATACAGATACGCAGTATTTT
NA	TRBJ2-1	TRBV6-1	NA	CASSEGSGGLSYNEQFF	TGTGCCAGCAGTGAGGGGTCGGGGGGCCTCTCCTACAATGAGCAGTTCTTC
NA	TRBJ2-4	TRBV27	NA	CASSPRVSAKNIQYF	TGTGCCAGCAGCCCGAGAGTTTCGGCCAAAAACATTCAGTACTTC
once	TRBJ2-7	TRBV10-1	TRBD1	CASSVRTGNYEQYF	TGCGCCAGCAGTGTCAGGACAGGGAATTACGAGCAGTACTTC
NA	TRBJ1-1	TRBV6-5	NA	CASTTTENTEAFF	TGTGCCAGCACCACTACGGAGAACACTGAAGCTTTCTTT
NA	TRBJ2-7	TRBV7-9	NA	CASSFRAGGYYEQYF	TGTGCCAGCAGCTTCCGGGCCGGGGGTTACTACGAGCAGTACTTC
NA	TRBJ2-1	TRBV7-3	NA	CASSLGGADEQFF	TGTGCCAGCAGCTTAGGCGGGGCCGATGAGCAGTTCTTC
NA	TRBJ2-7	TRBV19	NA	CASSILAGTYEQYF	TGTGCCAGTAGTATCTTGGCGGGGACCTACGAGCAGTACTTC
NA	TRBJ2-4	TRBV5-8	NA	CASSHNRGNIQYF	TGTGCCAGCAGCCACAACCGTGGGAACATTCAGTACTTC
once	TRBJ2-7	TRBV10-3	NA	CAISESLGNAYEQYF	TGTGCCATCAGTGAGTCCCTGGGGAACGCCTACGAGCAGTACTTC
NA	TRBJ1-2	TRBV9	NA	CASNRENYGYTF	TGTGCCAGCAACAGGGAAAACTATGGCTACACCTTC
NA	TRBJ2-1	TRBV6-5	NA	CASSPGQSSYNEQFF	TGTGCCAGCAGTCCCGGACAGAGCTCCTACAATGAGCAGTTCTTC
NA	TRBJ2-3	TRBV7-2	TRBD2	CASSLGASGIGSDTQYF	TGTGCCAGCAGCTTAGGCGCTAGCGGGATCGGTTCAGATACGCAGTATTTT
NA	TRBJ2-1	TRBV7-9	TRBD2	CASSPSGNYNEQFF	TGTGCCAGCAGCCCCAGCGGGAATTACAATGAGCAGTTCTTC
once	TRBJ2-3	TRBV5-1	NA	CASSSTVADTQYF	TGCGCCAGCAGTTCGACAGTTGCAGATACGCAGTATTTT
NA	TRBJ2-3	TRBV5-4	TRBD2	CASRTSGSSDTQYF	TGTGCCAGCAGAACTAGCGGGAGTTCAGATACGCAGTATTTT
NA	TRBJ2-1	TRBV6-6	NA	CASTQERSSYNEQFF	TGTGCCAGCACCCAAGAGCGGAGCTCCTACAATGAGCAGTTCTTC
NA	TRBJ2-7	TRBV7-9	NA	CASSLLLYEQYF	TGTGCCAGCAGCTTATTGCTCTACGAGCAGTACTTC